This TCR beta chain was sequenced for a study of control samples from healthy donors and cancer patients (dated by TCRdb to 2018 to 2021). Comments on this clone: What this receptor recognizes is not known. One base away there is no much larger clone; base qualities are not given.

CDR1 and CDR2, per the germline V gene (reference sequence), are SEHNR and FQNEAQ. V loses 7 bases at its end and J loses 4 bases; junction bases beyond the gene matches: 9. From the cysteine through the phenylalanine, the CDR3 covers 14 amino acids. The CDR3 DNA has 42 bases and is translated from base 1. Receptors were amplified or captured by the immunoSEQ multiplex PCR assay. Held by TCRdb, this immuneACCESS table contains in-frame sequences only and omits some clones. Under half of the omission traces to an unresolved V gene where checked; the cause of the rest is unknown. In all, the sample holds about 20,000 clones, and about 88% of those were seen once. The top ten constitute about 10% of the sample.

The rearranged chain carries TRBV7-9 and TRBJ1-1, with 7 central nucleotides matching TRBD1. The TCR sequence derives from an older woman with head and neck cancer. Specimen: PBMCs. Here is the DNA: TGTGCCAGCATCCCCACAGGGGCCTTCACTGAAGCTTTCTTT. This gives the protein CASIPTGAFTEAFF.